The clone carrying this TCR beta chain showed up many times. Antigen specificity is unknown. Trimming cost V 4 bases and J 5 bases, with 14 bases left between them. The CDR3 runs 15 residues. Germline assignment: CDR1 LGHDT and CDR2 YNNKEL (reference sequence). These data come from a study of T cells in Graves' hyperthyroidism and ophthalmopathy. From RNA transcripts, TCR beta CDR3 regions were amplified. The study used the HTBI primer set for a first-round RT-PCR of the TCR CDR3. One entry per CDR3 protein results from TCRdb running MiXCR on the multiplex PCR reads. The sample carries under 400,000 distinct CDR3 sequences, approximately 22% recorded once. Diagnosis of hyperthyroidism was new in patients aged 18 to 65, and its duration was under 2 months. Points from the study as a whole: Researchers found most expanded thyroid clonotypes above 0.001 in blood as well. Ophthalmopathy stood apart from stable hyperthyroidism in a 13 V-J model.

The genes are TRBV3-1 and TRBJ2-2, with D uncertain. The TCR sequence derives from a woman aged 50 to 65 with Graves' hyperthyroidism. The source material was blood. CDR3: CASSPRQGRTGELFF. CDR3 bases: TGTGCCAGCAGCCCTAGACAAGGTCGTACCGGGGAGCTGTTTTTT.